This T cell receptor (beta chain) comes out of a study of blood T cell repertoires in COVID-19. Background on the study: PBMCs, B-cell-depleted T cells, or T cells provided the cDNA or gDNA that made up the material.

CDR3 length equals 15 residues. The germline V gene encodes CDR1 MGHRA and CDR2 YSYEKL. Trimming took 2 bases from V and 5 from J; bases not matched to a gene: 8. Living in 24 US areas, the participants were between 18 and 89 years of age. Participant reports of clinical history set cohort assignment. Before being deemed recovered, Cohort 3 donors had two negative PCRs, clearance, or symptom resolution. Here immunoSEQ multiplex PCR was the method, and the copy in TCRdb shows in-frame clones only, minus some. The sample consists of about 480,000 clones, 70% to 90% of them appearing once. The chain links TRBV4-1 to TRBJ1-1; 7 bases line up with TRBD1. This receptor was identified in a woman aged 40-49 years who had recovered from COVID-19. Material: PBMCs or T cells enriched from blood (not recorded which). CDR3 loop: CASSQSSGQSTEAFF. The CDR3, as DNA: TGCGCCAGCAGCCAATCCTCGGGACAGTCTACTGAAGCTTTCTTT.